This TCR beta chain was identified in a study of T-cell reconstitution after alpha-beta-depleted transplantation in children. Unique molecular identifiers were used in preparing the TCRbeta library. TCRdb reprocessed the PCR reads with MiXCR, giving one entry per CDR3 protein. The sample lists some 300,000 distinct CDR3 sequences, around 10% occurring once. Study-wide points: Surviving recipient T cells and intrathymic progenitors accounted for some patients' high TCRbeta diversity at day 60. A year had passed since transplant, and T-cell counts and diversity by then came mostly from newly produced T cells.

Per the germline V gene, CDR1 is MDHEN and CDR2 is SYDVKM. The germline V and J ends were trimmed by 3 bases and 10 bases, with 25 bases remaining between them. This CDR3 has 17 residues. This clonotype was counted many times. Antigen unknown. This clonotype was sampled from a boy less than two years old with acute myeloid leukemia, due to receive a stem cell transplant. The sample consisted of PBMCs, taken before TCRalphabeta/CD19-depleted stem cell transplant. The chain is built from TRBV28 and TRBJ2-1; the D gene could be TRBD1 or TRBD2 (5 bases each). The CDR3 sequence is CASSLASWDRVFLEQFF. The DNA of the CDR3 is TGTGCCAGCAGTTTGGCTTCCTGGGACCGGGTTTTCTTAGAGCAGTTCTTC.